Included here is one T cell receptor (beta chain) sequence, with context. V was pared by 3 bases and J by 0 bases, with 3 bases of the junction left unmatched. Germline CDR1 GTSNPN, CDR2 SVGIG (reference sequence). The CDR3 sequence is 14 residues long. TCR cDNA received a 3' ligated oligonucleotide that carried a UMI. Whole blood, 2.5 ml, came from adult healthy volunteers. Cells were not sorted; total RNA input targeted roughly 1 to 1000 ng. Amplification of ligated cDNA took four PCR rounds with SP2 and nested alpha and beta constant primers. TCRdb re-derived calls from the 5' RACE reads in MiXCR, one entry per CDR3 protein. The data contain about 60,000 distinct CDR3 sequences, roughly 8.1% of them singletons. The entry originates in a study of naive and memory T cell subsets.

This TCR came from a female donor in good health. J is TRBJ1-1 and V is TRBV30; TRBD1 agrees at 8 bases. CDR3 bases: TGTGCCTGGAGCGGGACAGGATTGAACACTGAAGCTTTCTTT. Protein sequence: CAWSGTGLNTEAFF.